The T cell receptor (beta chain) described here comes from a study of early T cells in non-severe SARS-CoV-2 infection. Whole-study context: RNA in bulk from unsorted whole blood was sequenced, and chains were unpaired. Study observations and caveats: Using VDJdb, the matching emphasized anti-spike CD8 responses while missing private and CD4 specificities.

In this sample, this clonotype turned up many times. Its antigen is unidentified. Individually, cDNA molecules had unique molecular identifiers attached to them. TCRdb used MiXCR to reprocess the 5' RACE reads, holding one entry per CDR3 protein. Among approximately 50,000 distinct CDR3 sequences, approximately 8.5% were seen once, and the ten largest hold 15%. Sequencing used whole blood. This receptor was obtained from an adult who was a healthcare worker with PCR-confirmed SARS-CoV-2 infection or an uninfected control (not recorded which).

CDR3 nucleotide sequence: TGTGCCAGCAGCTTAGGCGGCGCGGTAGGCGGCTACACCTTC. Its protein is CASSLGGAVGGYTF. This chain connects TRBV7-2 to TRBJ1-2; no clear D gene. V was trimmed by 1 base and J by 8 bases, leaving 14 bases between them. This CDR3 region has 14 residues. CDR1 and CDR2 (germline): SGHTA, FQGNSA.